This note documents a single TCR beta chain sequence. Germline CDR1 is SGHAT and CDR2 is FQNNGV. The CDR3 length is 16 residues. Losses at the gene ends were 4 bases for V and 7 bases for J; bases not matched to a gene: 13. This sample was taken from a study of blood T cell repertoires in COVID-19. Clones were read by immunoSEQ multiplex PCR, and TCRdb kept only the in-frame ones, dropping some. The table has approximately 120,000 clones, roughly 91% seen once. The sample consisted of peripheral blood. This rearrangement joins TRBV11-2 to TRBJ1-2, with 9 bases that match TRBD1. The sequence came from a human donor with acute or convalescent COVID-19. The donor label of this sample is uncertain. CDR3 sequence reads: CASSSRMTGGLRGYTF. The CDR3 nucleotides are TGTGCCAGCAGCTCACGTATGACAGGGGGTCTTCGTGGCTACACCTTC. Together with reference TRBV11-2 and TRBJ1-2, the CDR3 gives the full variable domain: EAGVAQSPRYKIIEKRQSVAFWCNPISGHATLYWYQQILGQGPKLLIQFQNNGVVDDSQLPKDRFSAERLKGVDSTLKIQPAKLEDSAVYLCASSSRMTGGLRGYTFGSGTRLTVV.